The present T cell receptor (beta chain) was sequenced within a study of OX40 agonist ivuxolimab in advanced cancers. On the study more broadly: Patients received ivuxolimab, an agonistic anti-OX40 (CD134) antibody.

In its sample, this clone was seen once. Its antigen is as yet unknown. Blood was sampled at baseline, cycle 4 day 1, and cycle 7 day 1. Study-wide points: More expanded clones were seen, on average, in CD8+ T cells than in CD4+. Circulating CD4+ and CD8+ T cells showed clonal expansion by week 6 at 0.1 to 3.0 mg/kg.

The table came from immunoSEQ multiplex PCR; TCRdb's copy has only in-frame clones and leaves some out. The sample consists of 68,000 or so clones, 80% to 85% of them appearing once. The V gene lost 0 bases and the J gene lost 1 base, with 14 bases spanning the gap. CDR3 length: 16 residues. Germline lookup yields CDR1 SGHKS and CDR2 YYEKEE (reference sequence). The chain links TRBV5-5 to TRBJ2-7; unclear D gene. The receptor was isolated from an adult with an advanced solid tumor such as melanoma, head and neck, liver or kidney cancer. The sample was CD4+ or CD8+ T cells sorted from blood, taken in a trial of the OX40 agonist ivuxolimab. The CDR3 region has the DNA TGTGCCAGCAGCTTGGGGGCGGACCCTCTATCCTACGAGCAGTACTTC. The encoded protein is CASSLGADPLSYEQYF.